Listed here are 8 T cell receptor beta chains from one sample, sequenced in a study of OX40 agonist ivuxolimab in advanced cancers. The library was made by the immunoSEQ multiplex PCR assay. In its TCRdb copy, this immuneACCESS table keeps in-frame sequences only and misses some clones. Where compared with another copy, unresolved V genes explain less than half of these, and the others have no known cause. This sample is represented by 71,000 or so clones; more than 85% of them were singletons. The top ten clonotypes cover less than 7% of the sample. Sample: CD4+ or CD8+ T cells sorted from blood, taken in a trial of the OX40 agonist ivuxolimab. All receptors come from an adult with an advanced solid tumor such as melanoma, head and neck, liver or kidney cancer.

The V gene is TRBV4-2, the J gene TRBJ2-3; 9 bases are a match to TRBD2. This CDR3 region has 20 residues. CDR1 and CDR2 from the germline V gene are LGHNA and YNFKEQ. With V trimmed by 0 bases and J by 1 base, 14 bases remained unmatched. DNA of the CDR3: TGTGCCAGCAGCCAAGAGCTCTTCGCTAGCGGGGCACAGGGCACAGATACGCAGTATTTT. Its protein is CASSQELFASGAQGTDTQYF.

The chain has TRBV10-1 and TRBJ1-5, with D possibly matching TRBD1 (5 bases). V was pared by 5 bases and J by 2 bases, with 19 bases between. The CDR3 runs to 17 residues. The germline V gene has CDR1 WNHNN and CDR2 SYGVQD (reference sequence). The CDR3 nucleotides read TGCGCCAGCAGTCTACTGGGAGGGGAAGGGGGCAATCAGCCCCAGCATTTT. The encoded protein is CASSLLGGEGGNQPQHF.

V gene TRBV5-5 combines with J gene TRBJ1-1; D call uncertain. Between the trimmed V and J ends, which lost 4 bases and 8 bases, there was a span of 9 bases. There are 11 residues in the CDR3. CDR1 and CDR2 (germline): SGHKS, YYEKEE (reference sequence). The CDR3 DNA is TGTGCCAGCAGCAACGGACTGGAAGCTTTCTTT. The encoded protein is CASSNGLEAFF. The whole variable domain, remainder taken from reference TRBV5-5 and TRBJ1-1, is DAGVTQSPTHLIKTRGQQVTLRCSPISGHKSVSWYQQVLGQGPQFIFQYYEKEERGRGNFPDRFSARQFPNYSSELNVNALLLGDSALYLCASSNGLEAFFGQGTRLTVV.

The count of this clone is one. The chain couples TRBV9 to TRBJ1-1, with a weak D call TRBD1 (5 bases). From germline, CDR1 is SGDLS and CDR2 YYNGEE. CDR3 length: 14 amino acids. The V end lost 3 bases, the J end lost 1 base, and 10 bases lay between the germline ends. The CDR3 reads CASSGGTGNTEAFF. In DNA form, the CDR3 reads TGTGCCAGCAGCGGCGGAACAGGGAACACTGAAGCTTTCTTT. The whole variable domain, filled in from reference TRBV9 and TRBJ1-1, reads DSGVTQTPKHLITATGQRVTLRCSPRSGDLSVYWYQQSLDQGLQFLIQYYNGEERAKGNILERFSAQQFPDLHSELNLSSLELGDSALYFCASSGGTGNTEAFFGQGTRLTVV.

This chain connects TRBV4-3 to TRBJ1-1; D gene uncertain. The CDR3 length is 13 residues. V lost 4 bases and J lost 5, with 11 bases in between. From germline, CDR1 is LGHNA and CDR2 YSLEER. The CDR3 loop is CASSLSDGTEAFF. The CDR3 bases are TGCGCCAGCAGCCTGTCGGACGGGACTGAAGCTTTCTTT.

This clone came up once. This chain's CDR3 is CSAGTGGASYGYTF. CDR3 bases: TGCAGCGCCGGGACAGGGGGCGCAAGCTATGGCTACACCTTC. This rearrangement joins TRBV29-1 to TRBJ1-2; 12 positions match TRBD1. Germline CDR1 and CDR2: SQVTM and ANQGSEA. The CDR3 has 14 residues. V shed 7 bases, J shed 4 bases, and the junction held 7 bases outside the gene matches.

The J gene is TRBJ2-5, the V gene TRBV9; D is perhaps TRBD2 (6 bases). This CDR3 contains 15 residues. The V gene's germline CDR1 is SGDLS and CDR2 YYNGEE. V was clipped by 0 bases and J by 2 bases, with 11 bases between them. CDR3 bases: TGTGCCAGCAGCGTAGTGGAGGGAGCACAAGAGACCCAGTACTTC. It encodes CASSVVEGAQETQYF.

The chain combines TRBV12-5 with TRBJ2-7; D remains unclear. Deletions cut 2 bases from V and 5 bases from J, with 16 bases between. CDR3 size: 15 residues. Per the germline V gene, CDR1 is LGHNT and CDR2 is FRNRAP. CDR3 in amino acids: CASGLTTLPWDEQYF. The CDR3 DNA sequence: TGTGCTAGTGGTTTGACCACTCTACCCTGGGACGAGCAGTACTTC.